This TCR beta chain is from a study of T cell responses to AZD1222 COVID-19 vaccine (dated by TCRdb to about 2021). Notes on the research overall: AZD1222 recipients whose second dose came at about 4 weeks and those whose second dose came at about 12 weeks were combined into one group, since spike-specific TCR depth and breadth did not differ between the two schedules. TCR sequencing covered approximately 230 trial participants: 200 to 210 given two doses of AZD1222 and about 26 given two doses of MenACWY control vaccine. Enrollment into the trials was organized by age into subgroups of 18-55, 56-69 and 70-plus years, and those subgroups contained about 150, 27 and 61 TCR-sequenced participants, respectively.

This sample's time point label indicates: baseline before first vaccination. Samples from vaccinated people were obtained from the UK trials COV001 and COV002, which included a single-blind randomized controlled phase 2/3 trial of AZD1222 (ChAdOx1 nCoV-19) in healthy adults. Trial participant PBMC samples were collected at day 0 and day 28 after the second dose for TCRbeta chain sequencing. V is clipped by 2 bases and J by 5 bases, and the sequence between their germline boundaries is 9 bases long. The CDR3, from cysteine to phenylalanine, totals 13 residues. Just CDR3 DNA is preserved here, 39 bases in frame from base 1. Reading the germline V gene gives CDR1 LGHNA and CDR2 YSLEER. The CDR3 regions of human TCRbeta chains were subjected to immunosequencing. The paper's processing steps were these. TCRs in the repertoires were matched against a reference library of SARS-CoV-2-specific TCRs that had been generated with the MIRA antigen-specificity platform. Breadth was defined as the fraction of unique TCRs that were SARS-CoV-2-associated, and depth was defined as the fraction of total T cells that were SARS-CoV-2-associated. Using the MIRA data, each spike-specific TCR was mapped to the spike region that the TCR reacts to and placed in a CD4 or CD8 class. Log10-transformed breadth and depth values were compared by one-way ANOVA with Sidak's multiple comparisons tests. This is the immuneACCESS table as TCRdb keeps it, with only in-frame sequences that have V and J called. A part of the clones is gone; compared with another copy, unresolved V genes explain less than half, and the rest is unexplained. That table furnishes V, J and clone size, whereas the DNA furnished D and trimming. In this sample the table shows roughly 130,000 clones, about 90% of which occur a single time. Under 2% of the sample is taken by the ten largest.

Here is what the overall study found, with its caveats: Most participants were white British and females outnumbered males, and the authors suggested that clonal diversity may have been underestimated. The 56-69-year group was small, and its depth increase did not reach significance, likely because of low power. CD4 TCRs associated with the vaccine covered the entire spike protein, and the dominant responses were in regions 160-218 and 743-854. Conclusions about previously exposed vaccinees are limited, since just five to seven AZD1222 recipients were seropositive for SARS-CoV-2 at baseline. Because no day 14 peak-response samples were available, the repertoires could be characterized only after the peak T cell response. A significant rise in spike-specific TCR breadth and depth was observed after two AZD1222 doses relative to day 0 and relative to MenACWY recipients. Nearly half of unique spike-specific TCRs reportedly recognized epitopes outside regions mutated in the B.1.351 and B.1.1.7 variants.

About this clone: The target of this receptor is not known. Per-nucleotide qualities are absent, and no much larger clonotype sits a single base away.

The chain is assembled from TRBV4-3 and TRBJ1-2; the D gene is possibly TRBD1, with 5 bases matching. The TCR comes from an adult in good health. The source material was peripheral blood, sampled on day 0 of AZD1222 vaccination. The nucleotides read TGCGCCAGCAGCCAAATAGGGACGTATGGCTACACCTTC. Translated, this gives CASSQIGTYGYTF.